Below, 21 T cell receptor beta chains from the same sample are listed, as sequenced in a study of blood T cell repertoires in COVID-19. Sequencing used immunoSEQ multiplex PCR; TCRdb keeps in-frame clones, though not all of them. The sample records about 100,000 clones, roughly nine tenths being singletons. The sequencing input was peripheral blood. These receptors originate from a woman aged 80 or over with acute or convalescent COVID-19.

This sequence joins TRBV19 and TRBJ1-2, with 12 nucleotides matching TRBD1. Germline trimming cut 7 bases from V and 3 bases from J; bases unmatched to any gene: 9. In germline, CDR1 is LNHDA, CDR2 SQIVND (reference sequence). The CDR3 extends over 16 amino acids. CDR3 DNA sequence: TGTGCCAGTATCGGGACAGGGGGCCTGGGGGACTATGGCTACACCTTC. This translates into CASIGTGGLGDYGYTF.

CDR3: CASSSLAGGVHEQYF. CDR3 DNA: TGTGCCAGCAGCTCCCTAGCGGGGGGAGTCCACGAGCAGTACTTC. The V and J genes are TRBV5-4 and TRBJ2-7; TRBD2 matches 11 bases. The CDR3 covers 15 residues. Looked up from germline, CDR1 is SGHNT and CDR2 is YYREEE (reference sequence). With 3 bases clipped from V and 5 bases from J, the junction kept 7 bases outside the gene matches.

This clone was found many times. The chain joins TRBV27 to TRBJ1-5; D perhaps matches TRBD1 (5 bases). From germline, CDR1 is MNHEY and CDR2 SMNVEV (reference sequence). V was shortened by 8 bases and J by 5 bases, with 13 bases between the two germline ends. CDR3 length equals 13 residues. Here the CDR3 DNA reads TGTGCCAGCCCCCCAGGGCAGGATCAGCCCCAGCATTTT. Amino acids: CASPPGQDQPQHF.

The DNA for the CDR3 is TGTGCCATCAGCGGGGCGGGGGGCAGCTCTGGGGCCAACGTCCTGACTTTC. It encodes CAISGAGGSSGANVLTF. V gene TRBV10-3 combines with J gene TRBJ2-6, with 8 nucleotides matching TRBD2. Trimming cost V 6 bases and J 0 bases; bases outside gene matches: 7. The CDR3 extends over 17 amino acids. Per germline, CDR1 ENHRY and CDR2 SYGVKD.

This clone was observed once. The chain links TRBV5-8 to TRBJ1-1; D remains unclear. The CDR3 length is 14 residues. The germline V and J ends were trimmed by 0 bases and 0 bases, with 6 bases remaining between them. In germline, CDR1 is SGHTS, CDR2 YDEGEE. The CDR3 reads CASSLGNMNTEAFF. CDR3 in DNA: TGTGCCAGCAGCTTGGGCAACATGAACACTGAAGCTTTCTTT.

This clone was seen more than once but under ten times. The chain couples TRBV7-8 to TRBJ2-7; 8 bases agree with TRBD2. Germline-derived CDR1 and CDR2 are SGHVS and FQNEAQ. Trimming took 5 bases from V and 4 from J; bases not matched to a gene: 7. The CDR3 is made up of 14 amino acids. This chain's CDR3 is CASSTLRGGYEQYF. Here the CDR3 DNA reads TGTGCCAGCAGCACTCTTCGGGGGGGGTACGAGCAGTACTTC.

V gene TRBV5-5 combines with J gene TRBJ2-2; 7 nucleotides agree with TRBD2. CDR1 is SGHKS, CDR2 YYEKEE, per germline (reference sequence). The J segment lost 3 bases and the V segment lost 6 bases, leaving 8 bases of the junction unmatched. This CDR3 spans 15 amino acids. The CDR3 loop reads CASNPASGYTGELFF. As DNA, the CDR3 is TGTGCCAGCAACCCTGCTAGCGGATACACCGGGGAGCTGTTTTTT.

This sequence joins TRBV4-3 and TRBJ2-7, with D possibly matching TRBD1 (6 bases). In germline, CDR1 is LGHNA, CDR2 YSLEER. The V end lost 0 bases, the J end lost 7 bases, and 10 bases lay between the germline ends. The CDR3 length is 13 residues. CDR3 loop: CASSQENQGEQYF. As DNA, the CDR3 is TGCGCCAGCAGCCAAGAAAACCAGGGGGAGCAGTACTTC.

V gene TRBV5-5 combines with J gene TRBJ2-3; TRBD2 might be the D (6 bases). CDR1 SGHKS and CDR2 YYEKEE come from the germline V gene (reference sequence). Trimming took 5 bases from V and 2 from J, leaving 15 bases between them. The CDR3 extends over 15 amino acids. CDR3 sequence reads: CASSGRRGLTDTQYF. CDR3 nucleotides: TGTGCCAGCAGTGGGAGGCGGGGTCTCACAGATACGCAGTATTTT. Together with reference TRBV5-5 and TRBJ2-3, the CDR3 gives the full variable domain: DAGVTQSPTHLIKTRGQQVTLRCSPISGHKSVSWYQQVLGQGPQFIFQYYEKEERGRGNFPDRFSARQFPNYSSELNVNALLLGDSALYLCASSGRRGLTDTQYFGPGTRLTVL.

The chain has TRBV7-6 and TRBJ2-3; 12 nucleotides align to TRBD2. CDR1 is SGHVS and CDR2 is FNYEAQ in the germline V gene. This CDR3 has 18 amino acids. The J segment lost 6 bases and the V segment lost 0 bases, leaving 10 bases of the junction unmatched. The CDR3 DNA is TGTGCCAGCAGCTTAGCGCCTACGACTAGCGGGGGAATGGATACGCAGTATTTT. Translated, it gives CASSLAPTTSGGMDTQYF.

A note on this clone: Other DNA sequences in the sample encode the same CDR3. The J gene is TRBJ1-5, the V gene TRBV3-1 (or the pseudogene TRBV3-2), with D hard to call. V lost 1 base, J lost 7 bases, and 5 bases lay in between. CDR1 and CDR2 from the germline V gene are LGHDT and YNNKEL (reference sequence). The CDR3 is 12 residues long. The CDR3 loop reads CASSQGGQPQHF. CDR3 DNA sequence: TGTGCCAGCAGCCAAGGAGGCCAGCCCCAGCATTTT.

This chain links TRBV4-1 with TRBJ1-2; D uncertain. CDR1 MGHRA and CDR2 YSYEKL come from the germline V gene. V shed 1 base and J shed 2 bases, with 8 bases lying between them. The CDR3 spans 14 residues. This CDR3 is CASSQGSQNYGYTF. The CDR3 region has the DNA TGCGCCAGCAGCCAAGGCTCCCAGAACTATGGCTACACCTTC.

The chain has TRBV28 and TRBJ2-3; TRBD1 agrees at 9 bases. There are 18 residues in the CDR3. Per germline, CDR1 MDHEN and CDR2 SYDVKM. V lost 2 bases to trimming and J lost 0 bases; unmatched junction nucleotides: 9. The CDR3 is CASSLGQGTYTSTDTQYF. The DNA for the CDR3 is TGTGCCAGCAGTTTAGGACAGGGGACCTACACTAGCACAGATACGCAGTATTTT.

V gene TRBV27 combines with J gene TRBJ2-1, with 10 bases lining up with TRBD1. CDR1 and CDR2 (germline): MNHEY, SMNVEV (reference sequence). The CDR3 is 16 residues long. After removal of 7 bases from V and 4 bases from J, the junction contained 10 bases not matched to a gene. Here the CDR3 reads CASNRYRDRGYNEQFF. The CDR3 bases are TGTGCCAGCAACCGCTACCGGGACAGGGGTTACAATGAGCAGTTCTTC.

V is TRBV5-1 and J is TRBJ2-3, with TRBD1 identical over 10 bases. The CDR3 length is 15 residues. Germline V gives CDR1 SGHRS, CDR2 YFSETQ. Trimming removed 5 bases from V and 1 base from J; junction bases left unmatched: 4. CDR3 loop: CASRFDRGRTDTQYF. The CDR3 region has the DNA TGCGCCAGCAGGTTTGACAGGGGGCGCACAGATACGCAGTATTTT.

This chain links TRBV5-6 with TRBJ2-7; 7 bases align to TRBD2. Germline CDR1 SGHDT, CDR2 YYEEEE. Trimming at V came to 1 base and at J to 4 bases, leaving 5 bases not matched to a gene. This CDR3 is 14 amino acids long. Here the CDR3 DNA reads TGTGCCAGCAGCTTGAATGGGAGGGATTACGAGCAGTACTTC. Translation: CASSLNGRDYEQYF. Complete variable domain (other parts from reference TRBV5-6 and TRBJ2-7): DAGVTQSPTHLIKTRGQQVTLRCSPKSGHDTVSWYQQALGQGPQFIFQYYEEEERQRGNFPDRFSGHQFPNYSSELNVNALLLGDSALYLCASSLNGRDYEQYFGPGTRLTVT.

A note on this clone: A read error may produce the germline difference seen at one junction end. The chain carries TRBV28 and TRBJ2-2, with unresolved D. Looked up from germline, CDR1 is MDHEN and CDR2 is SYDVKM. This CDR3 is built from 11 residues. The chain's CDR3 is CASRRALEMFF. The CDR3 DNA reads TGTGCCAGCAGGAGAGCCCTGGAGATGTTTTTT.

This chain connects TRBV19 to TRBJ1-1; 7 bases line up with TRBD1. V lost 3 bases to trimming and J lost 4 bases; unmatched junction nucleotides: 5. This CDR3 contains 14 residues. Looked up from germline, CDR1 is LNHDA and CDR2 is SQIVND (reference sequence). The CDR3 sequence: CASSIRGASTEAFF. In DNA, the CDR3 is TGTGCCAGTAGTATCAGGGGGGCCAGCACTGAAGCTTTCTTT. Variable domain in full (rest from reference TRBV19 and TRBJ1-1): DGGITQSPKYLFRKEGQNVTLSCEQNLNHDAMYWYRQDPGQGLRLIYYSQIVNDFQKGDIAEGYSVSREKKESFPLTVTSAQKNPTAFYLCASSIRGASTEAFFGQGTRLTVV.

The J gene is TRBJ1-1, the V gene TRBV7-8; TRBD1 agrees at 9 bases. Per germline, CDR1 SGHVS and CDR2 FQNEAQ. J lost 5 bases, V lost 3 bases, and 13 bases had no gene match. This CDR3 is built from 17 residues. The CDR3 here is CASSFTPGQGSITEAFF. The CDR3 DNA reads as TGTGCCAGCAGCTTTACCCCGGGACAGGGAAGTATAACTGAAGCTTTCTTT.

This chain joins TRBV20-1 and TRBJ1-2; no clear D. The CDR3 sequence is 11 residues long. The germline V and J ends were trimmed by 7 bases and 5 bases, with 11 bases remaining between them. Germline V lookup: CDR1 DFQATT, CDR2 SNEGSKA (reference sequence). CDR3 in amino acids: CSVGRTYGYTF. For the CDR3, the DNA is TGCAGTGTGGGAAGGACTTATGGCTACACCTTC.

The chain joins TRBV18 to TRBJ1-4; unclear D gene. Per the germline V gene, CDR1 is KGHSH and CDR2 is LQKENI. The germline V and J ends were trimmed by 6 bases and 8 bases, with 22 bases remaining between them. This CDR3 is 16 amino acids long. The CDR3 region is CASSEGIGLEMEKLFF. For the CDR3, the DNA is TGTGCCAGCTCCGAGGGAATCGGGTTAGAAATGGAAAAACTGTTTTTT.